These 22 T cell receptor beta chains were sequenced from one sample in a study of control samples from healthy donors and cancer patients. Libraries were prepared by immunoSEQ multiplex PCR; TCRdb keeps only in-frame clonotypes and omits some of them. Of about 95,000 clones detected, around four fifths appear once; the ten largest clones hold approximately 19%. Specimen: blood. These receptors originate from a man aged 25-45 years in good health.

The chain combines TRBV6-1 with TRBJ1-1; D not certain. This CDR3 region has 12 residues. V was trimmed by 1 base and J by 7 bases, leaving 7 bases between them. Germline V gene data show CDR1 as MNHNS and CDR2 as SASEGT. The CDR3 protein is CASSEGAFEAFF. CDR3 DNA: TGTGCCAGCAGTGAAGGGGCATTTGAAGCTTTCTTT.

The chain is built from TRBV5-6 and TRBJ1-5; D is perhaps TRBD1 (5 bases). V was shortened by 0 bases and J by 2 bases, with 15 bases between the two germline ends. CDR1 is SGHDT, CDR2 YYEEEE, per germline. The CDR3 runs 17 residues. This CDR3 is CASSLGEGRRGNQPQHF. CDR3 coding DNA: TGTGCCAGCAGCTTGGGGGAGGGACGCCGGGGCAATCAGCCCCAGCATTTT.

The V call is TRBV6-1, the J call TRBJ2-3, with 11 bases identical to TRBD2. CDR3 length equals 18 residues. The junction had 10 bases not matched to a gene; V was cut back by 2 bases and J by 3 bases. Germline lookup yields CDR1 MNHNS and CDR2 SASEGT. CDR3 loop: CASSELLAGAATTDTQYF. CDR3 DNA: TGTGCCAGCAGTGAACTACTAGCGGGGGCCGCGACGACAGATACGCAGTATTTT.

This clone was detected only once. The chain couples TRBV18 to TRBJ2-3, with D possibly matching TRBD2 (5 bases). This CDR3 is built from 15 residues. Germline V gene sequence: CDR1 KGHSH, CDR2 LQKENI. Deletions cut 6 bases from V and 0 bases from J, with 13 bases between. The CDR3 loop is CASSQSGLSTDTQYF. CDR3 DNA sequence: TGTGCCAGCTCCCAATCCGGACTTAGCACAGATACGCAGTATTTT.

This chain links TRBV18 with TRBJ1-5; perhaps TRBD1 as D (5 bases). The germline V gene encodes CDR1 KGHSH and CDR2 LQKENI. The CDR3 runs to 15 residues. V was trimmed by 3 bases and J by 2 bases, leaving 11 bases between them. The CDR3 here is CASSPGQGGNQPQHF. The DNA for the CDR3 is TGTGCCAGCTCACCGGGCCAGGGAGGCAATCAGCCCCAGCATTTT.

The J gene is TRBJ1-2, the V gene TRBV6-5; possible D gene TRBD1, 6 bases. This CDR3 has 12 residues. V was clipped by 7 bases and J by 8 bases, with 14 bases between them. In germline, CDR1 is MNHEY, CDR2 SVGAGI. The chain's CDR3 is CASTPGGYGYTF. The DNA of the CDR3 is TGTGCCAGCACTCCGGGGGGCTACGGCTACACCTTC.

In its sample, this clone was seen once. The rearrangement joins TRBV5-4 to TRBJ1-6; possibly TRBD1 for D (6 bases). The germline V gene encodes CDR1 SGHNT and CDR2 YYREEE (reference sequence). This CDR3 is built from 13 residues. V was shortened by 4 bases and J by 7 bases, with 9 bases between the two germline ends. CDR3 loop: CASSMGGNSPLHF. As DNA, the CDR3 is TGTGCCAGCAGCATGGGGGGCAATTCACCCCTCCACTTT.

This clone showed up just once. The CDR3: CAISRTGGASTTGELFF. The CDR3 DNA is TGTGCCATCAGCAGGACAGGGGGCGCCTCGACAACCGGGGAGCTGTTTTTT. The chain couples TRBV10-3 to TRBJ2-2; 11 bases match TRBD1. The length of the CDR3 is 17 residues. V trimming: 6 bases; J trimming: 5 bases; junction bases outside the gene matches: 11. Germline V gene sequence: CDR1 ENHRY, CDR2 SYGVKD.

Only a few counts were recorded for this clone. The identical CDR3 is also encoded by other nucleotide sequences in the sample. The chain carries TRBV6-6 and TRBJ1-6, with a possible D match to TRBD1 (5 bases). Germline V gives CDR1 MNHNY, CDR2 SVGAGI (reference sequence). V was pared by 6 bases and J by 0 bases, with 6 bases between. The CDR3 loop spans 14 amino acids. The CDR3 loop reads CASSQGSYNSPLHF. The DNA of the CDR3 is TGTGCCAGCAGCCAGGGCTCCTATAATTCACCCCTCCACTTT.

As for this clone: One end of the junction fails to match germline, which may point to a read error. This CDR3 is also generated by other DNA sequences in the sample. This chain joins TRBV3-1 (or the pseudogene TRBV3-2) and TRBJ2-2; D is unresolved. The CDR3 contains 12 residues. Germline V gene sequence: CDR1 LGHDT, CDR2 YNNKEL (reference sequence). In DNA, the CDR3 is TGTGCCAGTAGCCACCAGACCGGGGAGCTGTTTTTT. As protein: CASSHQTGELFF.

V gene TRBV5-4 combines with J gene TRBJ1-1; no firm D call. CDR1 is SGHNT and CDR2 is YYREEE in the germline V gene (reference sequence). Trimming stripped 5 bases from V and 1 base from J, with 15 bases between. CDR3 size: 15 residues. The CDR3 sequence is CASSSEIARNTEAFF. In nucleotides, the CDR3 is TGTGCCAGCAGTTCCGAGATCGCCAGGAACACTGAAGCTTTCTTT.

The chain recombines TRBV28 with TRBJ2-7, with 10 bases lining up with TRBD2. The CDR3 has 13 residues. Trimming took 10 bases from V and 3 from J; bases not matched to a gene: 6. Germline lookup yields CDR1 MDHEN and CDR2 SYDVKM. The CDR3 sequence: CATVSGGHYEQYF. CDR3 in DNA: TGTGCCACCGTTAGCGGGGGGCACTACGAGCAGTACTTC.

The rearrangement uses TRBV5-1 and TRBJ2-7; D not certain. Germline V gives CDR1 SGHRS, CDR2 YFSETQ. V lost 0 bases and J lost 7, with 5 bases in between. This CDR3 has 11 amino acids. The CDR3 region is CASSLDEEQYF. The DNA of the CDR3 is TGCGCCAGCAGCTTGGACGAGGAGCAGTACTTC.

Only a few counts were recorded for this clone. The chain's CDR3 is CASSEFGQRADTQYF. The CDR3 coding sequence is TGTGCCAGCAGTGAATTCGGGCAGCGCGCAGATACGCAGTATTTT. The rearrangement links TRBV2 to TRBJ2-3; D gene uncertain. Deletions cut 2 bases from V and 4 bases from J, with 13 bases between. This CDR3 is built from 15 residues. CDR1 SNHLY and CDR2 FYNNEI come from the germline V gene.

CDR3 bases: TGCGCCAGCAGCAGGTCAGGGGGCTCGGGCACTGAAGCTTTCTTT. As protein: CASSRSGGSGTEAFF. V is TRBV5-1 and J is TRBJ1-1; 8 bases agree with TRBD1. This CDR3 is 15 amino acids long. Germline lookup yields CDR1 SGHRS and CDR2 YFSETQ. Trimming removed 4 bases from V and 4 bases from J; junction bases left unmatched: 9. The full variable domain, completed using reference TRBV5-1 and TRBJ1-1, is KAGVTQTPRYLIKTRGQQVTLSCSPISGHRSVSWYQQTPGQGLQFLFEYFSETQRNKGNFPGRFSGRQFSNSRSEMNVSTLELGDSALYLCASSRSGGSGTEAFFGQGTRLTVV.

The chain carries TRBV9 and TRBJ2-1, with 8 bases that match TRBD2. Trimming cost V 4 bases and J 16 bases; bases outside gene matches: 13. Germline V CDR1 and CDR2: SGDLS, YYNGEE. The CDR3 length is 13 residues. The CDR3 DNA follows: TGTGCCAGCAGCCCGATGCTCGGGGGGGCGAACTTCTTC. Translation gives CASSPMLGGANFF.

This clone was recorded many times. The CDR3 sequence: CASSYGVYGYTF. Written as DNA, the CDR3 is TGTGCCAGCAGTTACGGAGTCTATGGCTACACCTTC. The chain combines TRBV6-2 or TRBV6-3 with TRBJ1-2; D gene uncertain. CDR1 and CDR2 from the germline V gene are MNHEY and SVGEGT. V lost 2 bases and J 4 bases, leaving 5 bases between the germline ends. The CDR3 contains 12 residues.

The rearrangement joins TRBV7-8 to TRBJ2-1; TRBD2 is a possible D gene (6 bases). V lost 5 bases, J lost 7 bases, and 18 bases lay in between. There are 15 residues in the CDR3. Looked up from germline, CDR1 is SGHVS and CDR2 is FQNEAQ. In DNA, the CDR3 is TGTGCCAGCAGCCCGCGGGGACCCGGCCGGAATGAGCAGTTCTTC. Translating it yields CASSPRGPGRNEQFF. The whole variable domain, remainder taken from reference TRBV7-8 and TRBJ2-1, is GAGVSQSPRYKVAKRGQDVALRCDPISGHVSLFWYQQALGQGPEFLTYFQNEAQLDKSGLPSDRFFAERPEGSVSTLKIQRTQQEDSAVYLCASSPRGPGRNEQFFGPGTRLTVL.

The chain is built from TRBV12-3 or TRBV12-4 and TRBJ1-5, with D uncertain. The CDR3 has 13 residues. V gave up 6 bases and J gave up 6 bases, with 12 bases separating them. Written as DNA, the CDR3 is TGTGCCAGCAGACCGTCCGGGGTTCAGCCCCAGCATTTT. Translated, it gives CASRPSGVQPQHF.

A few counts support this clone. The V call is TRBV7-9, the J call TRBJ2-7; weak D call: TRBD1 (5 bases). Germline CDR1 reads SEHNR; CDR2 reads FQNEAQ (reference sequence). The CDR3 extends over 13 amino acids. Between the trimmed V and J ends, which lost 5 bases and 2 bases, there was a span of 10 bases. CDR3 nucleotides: TGTGCCAGCAGCCTGACAGAGACCTACGAGCAGTACTTC. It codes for CASSLTETYEQYF.

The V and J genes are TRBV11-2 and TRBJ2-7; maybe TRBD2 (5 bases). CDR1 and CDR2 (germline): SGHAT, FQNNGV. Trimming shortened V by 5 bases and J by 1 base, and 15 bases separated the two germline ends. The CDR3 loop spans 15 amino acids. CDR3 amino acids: CASSIGPGNSYEQYF. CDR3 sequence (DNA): TGTGCCAGCAGCATAGGACCGGGAAATTCCTACGAGCAGTACTTC. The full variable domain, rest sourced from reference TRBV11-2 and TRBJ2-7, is EAGVAQSPRYKIIEKRQSVAFWCNPISGHATLYWYQQILGQGPKLLIQFQNNGVVDDSQLPKDRFSAERLKGVDSTLKIQPAKLEDSAVYLCASSIGPGNSYEQYFGPGTRLTVT.

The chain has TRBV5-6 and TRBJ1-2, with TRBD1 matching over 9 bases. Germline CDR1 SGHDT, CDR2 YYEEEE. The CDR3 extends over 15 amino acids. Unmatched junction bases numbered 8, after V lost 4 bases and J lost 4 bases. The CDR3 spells CASSITGGGTYGYTF. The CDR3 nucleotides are TGTGCCAGCAGCATTACAGGGGGCGGTACCTATGGCTACACCTTC.